Listed below are T cell receptor beta chains from one sample, sequenced in a study of response to subunit inactivated influenza vaccine. TCRdb re-called the RT-PCR reads through MiXCR, storing one row per CDR3 protein. The sample shows roughly 500,000 distinct CDR3 sequences, more than 15% of them seen only once. The specimen was CD4+ T cells sorted from PBMCs, collected around 25 months after vaccination. These receptors were collected from a man aged 50 to 75 who received an inactivated influenza vaccine. CDR3s include the opening cysteine and the closing phenylalanine or tryptophan. The order of the fields is V gene, D gene, J gene, clone size, CDR3 protein, CDR3 DNA. D genes are given only for firm matches. The size entry is marked missing in some rows and otherwise reads once, few, many or a size class.

v_gene: TRBV6-2/TRBV6-3
d_gene: -
j_gene: TRBJ2-6
abundance: few
CDR3aa: CASSWASSGANVLTF
CDR3nt: TGTGCCAGCAGTTGGGCTAGCTCTGGGGCCAACGTCCTGACTTTC

v_gene: TRBV11-2
d_gene: -
j_gene: TRBJ1-1
abundance: many
CDR3aa: CASSLLSRGTEAFF
CDR3nt: TGTGCCAGCAGCTTATTGAGTCGTGGCACTGAAGCTTTCTTT

v_gene: TRBV20-1
d_gene: TRBD1
j_gene: TRBJ1-5
abundance: -
CDR3aa: CSAADRGSSKPQHF
CDR3nt: TGCAGTGCTGCGGACAGGGGAAGTAGTAAGCCCCAGCATTTT

v_gene: TRBV6-1
d_gene: -
j_gene: TRBJ2-7
abundance: -
CDR3aa: CASSERDSSVQYF
CDR3nt: TGTGCCAGCAGTGAAAGGGACTCATCTGTGCAGTACTTC

v_gene: TRBV20-1
d_gene: -
j_gene: TRBJ1-1
abundance: -
CDR3aa: CSARSTYWATEAFF
CDR3nt: TGCAGTGCTAGAAGCACATACTGGGCCACTGAAGCTTTCTTT

v_gene: TRBV4-3
d_gene: -
j_gene: TRBJ1-1
abundance: -
CDR3aa: CASSRDRGGSRIAFF
CDR3nt: TGCGCCAGCAGCCGCGATCGGGGGGGGTCGAGAATAGCTTTCTTT

v_gene: TRBV10-2
d_gene: -
j_gene: TRBJ2-3
abundance: many
CDR3aa: CASSEVHLTDTQYF
CDR3nt: TGCGCCAGCAGTGAAGTCCATCTGACGGATACGCAGTATTTT

v_gene: TRBV5-1
d_gene: TRBD2
j_gene: TRBJ2-7
abundance: few
CDR3aa: CASSPGLAGPPIYEQYF
CDR3nt: TGCGCCAGCAGCCCGGGACTAGCGGGGCCCCCTATTTACGAGCAGTACTTC

v_gene: TRBV5-1
d_gene: -
j_gene: TRBJ1-1
abundance: -
CDR3aa: CASSLLQDTEAFF
CDR3nt: TGCGCCAGCAGCTTGCTACAAGATACTGAAGCTTTCTTT

v_gene: TRBV9
d_gene: -
j_gene: TRBJ2-6
abundance: few
CDR3aa: CASSVGTIGANVLTF
CDR3nt: TGTGCCAGCAGCGTAGGTACTATTGGGGCCAACGTCCTGACTTTC

v_gene: TRBV5-1
d_gene: TRBD1
j_gene: TRBJ1-5
abundance: many
CDR3aa: CASRSGTGAAQPQHF
CDR3nt: TGCGCCAGCAGATCCGGGACAGGGGCCGCTCAGCCCCAGCATTTT

v_gene: TRBV12-3/TRBV12-4
d_gene: -
j_gene: TRBJ2-5
abundance: many
CDR3aa: CASSLQAHQETQYF
CDR3nt: TGTGCCAGCAGTTTACAGGCTCACCAAGAGACCCAGTACTTC

v_gene: TRBV20-1
d_gene: -
j_gene: TRBJ2-6
abundance: -
CDR3aa: CSARPSASGANVLTF
CDR3nt: TGCAGTGCCCGTCCCTCCGCATCTGGGGCCAACGTCCTGACTTTC

v_gene: TRBV20-1
d_gene: TRBD1
j_gene: TRBJ1-4
abundance: -
CDR3aa: CSAKISDRGEKLFF
CDR3nt: TGCAGTGCTAAGATCTCGGACAGGGGTGAAAAACTGTTTTTT

v_gene: TRBV28
d_gene: TRBD2
j_gene: TRBJ2-2
abundance: -
CDR3aa: CASSRGGLAGLVGELFF
CDR3nt: TGTGCCAGCAGTCGAGGTGGCCTAGCGGGGCTCGTCGGGGAGCTGTTTTTT

v_gene: TRBV12-3/TRBV12-4
d_gene: -
j_gene: TRBJ1-6
abundance: few
CDR3aa: CASSSLGPWRGSPLHF
CDR3nt: TGTGCCAGCAGTTCCCTAGGGCCCTGGAGGGGGTCACCCCTCCACTTT

v_gene: TRBV27
d_gene: TRBD1
j_gene: TRBJ2-7
abundance: few
CDR3aa: CASRDRAAYEQYF
CDR3nt: TGTGCCAGCAGAGACAGGGCCGCCTACGAGCAGTACTTC

v_gene: TRBV7-8
d_gene: -
j_gene: TRBJ2-1
abundance: -
CDR3aa: CASRDPGAYNEQFF
CDR3nt: TGTGCCAGCCGAGATCCGGGGGCCTACAATGAGCAGTTCTTC

v_gene: TRBV6-5
d_gene: -
j_gene: TRBJ1-2
abundance: few
CDR3aa: CASSYSSGNYGYTF
CDR3nt: TGTGCCAGCAGTTACTCGTCCGGTAACTATGGCTACACCTTC

v_gene: TRBV12-3/TRBV12-4
d_gene: -
j_gene: TRBJ1-6
abundance: -
CDR3aa: CASSLTGTYNSPLHF
CDR3nt: TGTGCCAGCAGTTTAACCGGGACTTATAATTCACCCCTCCACTTT

v_gene: TRBV19
d_gene: TRBD2
j_gene: TRBJ2-3
abundance: few
CDR3aa: CASNPSGATDTQYF
CDR3nt: TGTGCCAGTAACCCTAGCGGGGCCACAGATACGCAGTATTTT

v_gene: TRBV21-1
d_gene: -
j_gene: TRBJ2-1
abundance: few
CDR3aa: CASSKDGTRDEQFF
CDR3nt: TGTGCCAGCAGCAAAGACGGGACCCGTGATGAGCAGTTCTTC

v_gene: TRBV5-1
d_gene: -
j_gene: TRBJ2-7
abundance: many
CDR3aa: CASSLKGSSYEQYF
CDR3nt: TGCGCCAGCAGCTTGAAAGGGAGCTCCTACGAGCAGTACTTC

v_gene: TRBV12-3/TRBV12-4
d_gene: TRBD2
j_gene: TRBJ2-7
abundance: many
CDR3aa: CASSPIRTSGGKEQYF
CDR3nt: TGTGCCAGCAGTCCTATTAGGACTAGCGGGGGAAAGGAGCAGTACTTC

v_gene: TRBV5-1
d_gene: TRBD2
j_gene: TRBJ2-5
abundance: -
CDR3aa: CASSRPGTSVETQYF
CDR3nt: TGCGCCAGCAGCCGTCCCGGGACTAGCGTAGAGACCCAGTACTTC

v_gene: TRBV12-3/TRBV12-4
d_gene: -
j_gene: TRBJ1-2
abundance: few
CDR3aa: CASSPTWGGYTF
CDR3nt: TGTGCCAGCAGCCCAACTTGGGGCGGCTACACCTTC

v_gene: TRBV3-1
d_gene: TRBD1
j_gene: TRBJ1-5
abundance: -
CDR3aa: CASSQRGGTHGQPQHF
CDR3nt: TGTGCCAGCAGCCAACGAGGGGGCACCCATGGGCAGCCCCAGCATTTT

v_gene: TRBV28
d_gene: -
j_gene: TRBJ2-1
abundance: few
CDR3aa: CASTSGDRNEQFF
CDR3nt: TGTGCCAGCACCTCCGGCGATAGGAATGAGCAGTTCTTC

v_gene: TRBV6-1
d_gene: -
j_gene: TRBJ2-3
abundance: -
CDR3aa: CASSEVVQRTDTQYF
CDR3nt: TGTGCCAGCAGTGAAGTCGTACAGCGTACAGATACGCAGTATTTT

v_gene: TRBV4-3
d_gene: TRBD2
j_gene: TRBJ2-1
abundance: few
CDR3aa: CASSPTEAGDSYNEQFF
CDR3nt: TGCGCCAGCAGCCCAACGGAGGCGGGAGATTCCTACAATGAGCAGTTCTTC

v_gene: TRBV11-1
d_gene: -
j_gene: TRBJ2-1
abundance: -
CDR3aa: CASRPRERRNNEQFF
CDR3nt: TGTGCCAGCAGACCCAGAGAGAGACGGAACAATGAGCAGTTCTTC

v_gene: TRBV29-1
d_gene: -
j_gene: TRBJ2-3
abundance: -
CDR3aa: CSAVVGVEGSTDTQYF
CDR3nt: TGCAGCGCCGTTGTGGGGGTGGAGGGGAGCACAGATACGCAGTATTTT

v_gene: TRBV4-2
d_gene: TRBD1
j_gene: TRBJ2-7
abundance: many
CDR3aa: CASSQESGQGREQYF
CDR3nt: TGTGCCAGCAGCCAAGAAAGCGGACAGGGAAGGGAGCAGTACTTC

v_gene: TRBV7-2
d_gene: -
j_gene: TRBJ2-7
abundance: few
CDR3aa: CASSLGGSGPEQYF
CDR3nt: TGTGCCAGCAGCTTAGGGGGGAGTGGGCCGGAGCAGTACTTC

v_gene: TRBV29-1
d_gene: -
j_gene: TRBJ2-5
abundance: few
CDR3aa: CSVERQGGETQYF
CDR3nt: TGCAGCGTTGAAAGGCAGGGTGGGGAGACCCAGTACTTC

v_gene: TRBV20-1
d_gene: TRBD1
j_gene: TRBJ1-6
abundance: few
CDR3aa: CSARGFDRGNSPLHF
CDR3nt: TGCAGTGCTAGAGGCTTCGACAGGGGGAATTCACCCCTCCACTTT

v_gene: TRBV24-1
d_gene: TRBD1
j_gene: TRBJ2-2
abundance: -
CDR3aa: CATSEPDRVGGELFF
CDR3nt: TGTGCCACCAGTGAACCAGACAGGGTGGGCGGGGAGCTGTTTTTT

v_gene: TRBV20-1
d_gene: -
j_gene: TRBJ2-1
abundance: -
CDR3aa: CSARDNQKKKDGNNEQFF
CDR3nt: TGCAGTGCTAGAGATAACCAGAAAAAGAAGGACGGTAACAATGAGCAGTTCTTC

v_gene: TRBV12-3/TRBV12-4
d_gene: -
j_gene: TRBJ2-7
abundance: few
CDR3aa: CASSLAGQNYEQYF
CDR3nt: TGTGCCAGCAGTTTAGCGGGGCAGAACTACGAGCAGTACTTC

v_gene: TRBV12-3/TRBV12-4
d_gene: -
j_gene: TRBJ1-2
abundance: -
CDR3aa: CASSSDPNYGYTF
CDR3nt: TGTGCCAGCAGTTCGGACCCTAACTATGGCTACACCTTC

v_gene: TRBV6-6
d_gene: -
j_gene: TRBJ2-5
abundance: few
CDR3aa: CASSRPPETQYF
CDR3nt: TGTGCCAGCAGCCGCCCCCCGGAGACCCAGTACTTC

v_gene: TRBV21-1
d_gene: -
j_gene: TRBJ2-7
abundance: few
CDR3aa: CASSKEGSYEQYF
CDR3nt: TGTGCCAGCAGCAAAGAGGGATCCTACGAGCAGTACTTC

v_gene: TRBV29-1
d_gene: -
j_gene: TRBJ2-7
abundance: few
CDR3aa: CSVRRAREQYF
CDR3nt: TGCAGCGTGAGGCGGGCCCGCGAGCAGTACTTC

v_gene: TRBV3-1
d_gene: -
j_gene: TRBJ1-2
abundance: -
CDR3aa: CASSQDLGQGRANYGYTF
CDR3nt: TGTGCCAGCAGCCAAGATTTAGGGCAGGGTCGGGCTAACTATGGCTACACCTTC

v_gene: TRBV4-2
d_gene: -
j_gene: TRBJ2-3
abundance: -
CDR3aa: CASSQRQLGTDTQYF
CDR3nt: TGTGCCAGCAGCCAAAGACAGCTAGGCACAGATACGCAGTATTTT

v_gene: TRBV7-8
d_gene: -
j_gene: TRBJ2-7
abundance: -
CDR3aa: CASSYESIGTYEQYF
CDR3nt: TGTGCCAGCAGCTACGAGTCGATAGGGACCTACGAGCAGTACTTC

v_gene: TRBV10-3
d_gene: -
j_gene: TRBJ2-7
abundance: few
CDR3aa: CAISESGRAFYEQYF
CDR3nt: TGTGCCATCAGTGAGTCGGGACGGGCCTTCTACGAGCAGTACTTC

v_gene: TRBV12-3/TRBV12-4
d_gene: TRBD2
j_gene: TRBJ2-2
abundance: few
CDR3aa: CASNFGGSTGELFF
CDR3nt: TGTGCCAGCAATTTCGGGGGGTCCACCGGGGAGCTGTTTTTT

v_gene: TRBV3-1
d_gene: -
j_gene: TRBJ2-7
abundance: -
CDR3aa: CASSQAHEQYF
CDR3nt: TGTGCCAGCAGCCAGGCCCACGAGCAGTACTTC

v_gene: TRBV12-3/TRBV12-4
d_gene: -
j_gene: TRBJ2-1
abundance: few
CDR3aa: CASDGGTSYNEQFF
CDR3nt: TGTGCCAGCGACGGCGGGACTTCCTACAATGAGCAGTTCTTC

v_gene: TRBV24-1
d_gene: TRBD2
j_gene: TRBJ2-5
abundance: few
CDR3aa: CATSDPGLAGVVTQYF
CDR3nt: TGTGCCACCAGTGACCCGGGACTAGCGGGAGTGGTGACCCAGTACTTC

v_gene: TRBV12-3/TRBV12-4
d_gene: TRBD1
j_gene: TRBJ1-4
abundance: -
CDR3aa: CASSFSTGSNEKLFF
CDR3nt: TGTGCCAGCAGTTTTTCGACAGGGAGTAATGAAAAACTGTTTTTT

v_gene: TRBV4-1
d_gene: -
j_gene: TRBJ2-5
abundance: -
CDR3aa: CASSQRDGGETQYF
CDR3nt: TGCGCCAGCAGCCAAAGGGACGGGGGCGAGACCCAGTACTTC

v_gene: TRBV5-1
d_gene: TRBD1
j_gene: TRBJ1-1
abundance: -
CDR3aa: CASSLGGYKRTGEAFF
CDR3nt: TGCGCCAGCAGCTTGGGGGGGTATAAACGGACAGGTGAAGCTTTCTTT

v_gene: TRBV20-1
d_gene: -
j_gene: TRBJ2-1
abundance: few
CDR3aa: CSARKGPSYNEQFF
CDR3nt: TGCAGTGCTAGGAAAGGGCCATCCTACAATGAGCAGTTCTTC

v_gene: TRBV28
d_gene: TRBD2
j_gene: TRBJ2-7
abundance: -
CDR3aa: CASKLHPGDAGGEQYF
CDR3nt: TGTGCCAGCAAATTGCATCCCGGCGACGCGGGGGGGGAGCAGTACTTC

v_gene: TRBV5-1
d_gene: -
j_gene: TRBJ2-2
abundance: -
CDR3aa: CASSLGSANTGELFF
CDR3nt: TGCGCCAGCAGCCTGGGCTCAGCGAACACCGGGGAGCTGTTTTTT

v_gene: TRBV4-1
d_gene: -
j_gene: TRBJ1-1
abundance: -
CDR3aa: CASSQGFTASTEAFF
CDR3nt: TGCGCCAGCAGCCAAGGATTCACGGCCAGCACTGAAGCTTTCTTT